This T cell receptor beta chain comes out of a study of post-analysis software for immune sequencing data. Study-wide context: Patients had relapsing-remitting, secondary progressive or progressive-relapsing multiple sclerosis; some lacked subtype.

The V and J ends lost 5 bases and 5 bases respectively, with 9 bases between them. CDR3 length: 13 amino acids. CDR1 is SEHNR and CDR2 is FQNEAQ in the germline V gene (reference sequence). Study-level results: Elevated frequency relative to controls characterized several TRBV segments in patients, TRBV5-6, TRBV5-1 and TRBV20-1 among them. Multiple sclerosis patients had significantly lower normalized Chao1 diversity than controls.

Details on this clonotype: Antigen: not known.

Libraries were made from TCR beta cDNA, and they carried unique molecular identifiers. TCRdb itself ran the PCR reads through MiXCR, one entry per CDR3 protein. The sample yields some 700,000 distinct CDR3 sequences, roughly three fifths seen once. The genes are TRBV7-9 and TRBJ1-4; D remains unclear. The receptor was isolated from a girl aged 2-10 years with multiple sclerosis. Material for sequencing was blood. The CDR3 loop reads CASSITENEKLFF. CDR3 nucleotides: TGTGCCAGCAGCATCACGGAAAATGAAAAACTGTTTTTT.